This entry describes one TCR beta chain. Its antigen is as yet unknown. The data derive from a study of cytomegalovirus exposure and HLA in healthy donors. Findings of the study overall: Previously analyzed data showed that most TCR beta V segments were productive at a frequency of about 90% or about 30%. It was only CMV serostatus that was available as immune exposure information.

V lost 4 bases, J lost 5 bases, and 5 bases lay in between. Germline-derived CDR1 and CDR2 are SGHTA and FQGNSA. The CDR3 consists of 11 residues. Vbeta (60) and Jbeta (13) primers were used in the PCR. Method: immunoSEQ multiplex PCR; TCRdb's copy keeps in-frame clones and lacks some. The table records about 83,000 clones, roughly 79% of them present only once. The genes are TRBV7-2 and TRBJ2-5; D not certain. The sequencing sample was made of PBMCs. The sequence was obtained from a man between 18 and 29 years old in good health and CMV-seropositive. For the CDR3, the DNA is TGTGCCAGCAGCTCCGGGGAGACCCAGTACTTC. Its translation is CASSSGETQYF.